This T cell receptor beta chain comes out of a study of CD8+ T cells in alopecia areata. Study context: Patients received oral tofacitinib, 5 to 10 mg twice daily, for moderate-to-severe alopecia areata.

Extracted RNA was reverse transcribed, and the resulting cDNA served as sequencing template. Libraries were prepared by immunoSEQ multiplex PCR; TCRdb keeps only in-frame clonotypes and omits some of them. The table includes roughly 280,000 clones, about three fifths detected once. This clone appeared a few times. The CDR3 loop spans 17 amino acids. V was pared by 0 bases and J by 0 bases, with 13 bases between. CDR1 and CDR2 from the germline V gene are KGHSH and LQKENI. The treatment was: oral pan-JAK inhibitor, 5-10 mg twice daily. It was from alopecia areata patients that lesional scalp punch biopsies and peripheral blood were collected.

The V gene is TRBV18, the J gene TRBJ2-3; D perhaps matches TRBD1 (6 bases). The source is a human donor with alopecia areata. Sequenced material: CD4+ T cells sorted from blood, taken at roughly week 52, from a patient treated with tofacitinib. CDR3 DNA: TGTGCCAGCTCACCACCAGAGACAGGCGCTAGCACAGATACGCAGTATTTT. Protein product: CASSPPETGASTDTQYF.